This TCR beta chain stems from a study of T cell changes during pregnancy in multiple sclerosis. Trimming removed 0 bases from V and 0 bases from J, with 12 bases in between. This CDR3 is 16 amino acids long. CDR1 is SGHNT and CDR2 is YYREEE in the germline V gene (reference sequence). Using immunoSEQ multiplex PCR, the repertoire was profiled, and TCRdb retains in-frame clones only, with some absent. This sample carries about 51,000 clones, roughly 94% of them seen once, and the ten largest clones take around 0.6%. The sequence derives from a female donor with multiple sclerosis, enrolled in a pregnancy study. The sequenced sample was CD4+ T cells from peripheral blood mononuclear cells, obtained in the second trimester of pregnancy. The chain has TRBV5-4 and TRBJ1-2, with D possibly being TRBD1 (6 bases). The CDR3: CASSLDSGQTNYGYTF. In nucleotides, the CDR3 is TGTGCCAGCAGCTTGGATTCCGGACAGACTAACTATGGCTACACCTTC.